This entry describes one T cell receptor beta chain. What it binds is not known. This entry belongs to a study of CD8+CD57+ T cells in acquired aplastic anemia. Whole-study context: The DNA of sorted CD4+ and CD8+ cells averaged approximately 3.3 ug.

Findings and caveats of the study: Shared by patients and controls, some 29 CD8+ CDR3s were abundant in patients. Between the patient and control groups, CD8+ Simpson's diversity did not differ significantly.

Sequenced patients had shown CD8+CD57+ cell expansion by flow cytometry. All participating patients were living with severe acquired aplastic anemia. Genomic DNA provided the template from which TCR beta VDJ and CDR3 profiles were obtained. TCRdb used MiXCR to reprocess the reads, holding one entry per CDR3 protein. The table lists some 140,000 distinct CDR3 sequences, roughly 49% of them singletons. The CDR3 loop spans 16 amino acids. The germline V and J ends were trimmed by 0 bases and 3 bases, with 13 bases remaining between them. CDR1 and CDR2 (germline): MGHRA, YSYEKL. Material for sequencing was sorted CD4+, CD8+, or CD8+CD57+ T cells (not recorded which) from PBMCs. This sequence joins TRBV4-1 and TRBJ2-3; D might be TRBD2 (6 bases). This clonotype was sampled from a human donor with aplastic anemia. CDR3 sequence (DNA): TGCGCCAGCAGCCAAGAGAACGGGGAGGTAACAGATACGCAGTATTTT. Amino acid sequence: CASSQENGEVTDTQYF.